Each of the 29 T cell receptor beta chains below was sequenced from the same sample in a study of blood T cell repertoires in COVID-19. Only in-frame clones appear in the TCRdb table, and some are missing; sequencing was by immunoSEQ multiplex PCR. The data hold 100,000 to 140,000 clones, with approximately 89% observed a single time. Sample: peripheral blood. The receptors stem from a man in his fifties or sixties with active or convalescent COVID-19.

This clone occurred once. V usage is TRBV7-2 and J usage is TRBJ1-1, with D perhaps matching TRBD1 (6 bases). Germline V gene lookup returns CDR1 SGHTA and CDR2 FQGNSA. Trimming removed 5 bases at V and 4 bases at J, with 17 bases between. The CDR3 extends over 15 amino acids. The CDR3 sequence: CASSGDSQGFTEAFF. The CDR3 nucleotides are TGTGCCAGCAGCGGTGACAGTCAGGGGTTCACTGAAGCTTTCTTT.

V usage is TRBV5-1 and J usage is TRBJ1-3; TRBD1 matches 11 bases. Germline V gene lookup returns CDR1 SGHRS and CDR2 YFSETQ. Trimming removed 1 base from V and 7 bases from J; junction bases left unmatched: 7. The CDR3 extends over 16 amino acids. The CDR3 DNA reads TGCGCCAGCAGCTTGTCCGGACAGGGGGCGCGCAACACCATATATTTT. Its protein is CASSLSGQGARNTIYF.

CDR3 loop: CASSLEGAGEKLFF. The DNA for the CDR3 is TGTGCCAGCAGCTTAGAAGGGGCCGGTGAAAAACTGTTTTTT. The rearrangement uses TRBV7-6 and TRBJ1-4; D may be TRBD1 (5 bases). CDR1 and CDR2 from the germline V gene are SGHVS and FNYEAQ. Trimming cost V 1 base and J 7 bases, with 10 bases left between them. The CDR3 sequence is 14 residues long.

This chain connects TRBV19 to TRBJ2-1, with TRBD2 identical over 11 bases. Germline V gene lookup returns CDR1 LNHDA and CDR2 SQIVND (reference sequence). This CDR3 is built from 18 residues. V lost 2 bases and J lost 3; bases outside the gene matches: 9. This chain's CDR3 is CASSIKLVGLAVYNEQFF. CDR3 nucleotide sequence: TGTGCCAGTAGTATAAAGTTGGTGGGACTAGCGGTCTACAATGAGCAGTTCTTC.

V and J are TRBV5-1 and TRBJ2-5, with D perhaps matching TRBD2 (7 bases). Trimming shortened V by 0 bases and J by 6 bases, and 12 bases separated the two germline ends. The germline gives CDR1 SGHRS, CDR2 YFSETQ. The length of the CDR3 is 14 residues. CDR3 bases: TGCGCCAGCAGCTTGGGCAGCGGGACACAGACCCAGTACTTC. Protein sequence: CASSLGSGTQTQYF.

V usage is TRBV29-1 and J usage is TRBJ1-5; D is possibly TRBD1 (6 bases). The V end was cut by 4 bases, the J end by 1 base, with 8 bases between. The CDR3 runs to 13 residues. The germline gives CDR1 SQVTM, CDR2 ANQGSEA. The CDR3 region is CSVAQGSNQPQHF. The DNA of the CDR3 is TGCAGCGTTGCACAGGGAAGCAATCAGCCCCAGCATTTT.

The chain combines TRBV19 with TRBJ1-5; 7 positions match TRBD1. This CDR3 has 14 amino acids. V shed 6 bases and J 4 bases; nucleotides not matched to a gene: 6. Per the germline V gene, CDR1 is LNHDA and CDR2 is SQIVND (reference sequence). CDR3 in amino acids: CASRDGTDNQPQHF. In DNA, the CDR3 is TGTGCCAGTAGGGATGGGACAGATAATCAGCCCCAGCATTTT.

The V and J genes are TRBV15 and TRBJ2-5; D is perhaps TRBD2 (5 bases). Per germline, CDR1 LNHNV and CDR2 YYDKDF (reference sequence). Trimming took off 1 base at V and 5 bases at J, with 11 bases between the two ends. This CDR3 has 14 residues. The CDR3 reads CATSRVQRSETQYF. The CDR3 region has the DNA TGTGCCACCAGCAGAGTGCAGCGGTCGGAGACCCAGTACTTC.

This clone came up once. J is TRBJ2-1 and V is TRBV4-2; the D gene is possibly TRBD2 (6 bases). V was shortened by 1 base and J by 5 bases, with 18 bases between the two germline ends. The CDR3 contains 17 residues. Germline V lookup: CDR1 LGHNA, CDR2 YNFKEQ. DNA for the CDR3: TGTGCCAGCAGCCAAGTCCCGGGACTCATACTCAACAATGAGCAGTTCTTC. This gives the protein CASSQVPGLILNNEQFF.

The V and J genes are TRBV7-2 and TRBJ1-3, with no clear D. Looked up from germline, CDR1 is SGHTA and CDR2 is FQGNSA. V was trimmed by 5 bases and J by 0 bases, leaving 14 bases between them. The CDR3 is made up of 16 amino acids. This chain's CDR3 is CASSRPLEDSGNTIYF. The CDR3 DNA reads TGTGCCAGCAGCCGCCCTTTAGAGGACTCTGGAAACACCATATATTTT.

The chain uses TRBV6-2 or TRBV6-3 and TRBJ2-3; TRBD2 might be the D (6 bases). Trimming took 4 bases from V and 1 from J, leaving 9 bases between them. There are 14 residues in the CDR3. Germline assignment: CDR1 MNHEY and CDR2 SVGEGT. CDR3: CASSFRERTDTQYF. The CDR3 nucleotides read TGTGCCAGCAGTTTCCGGGAGCGCACAGATACGCAGTATTTT.

This clone was recorded a few times. The chain uses TRBV7-9 and TRBJ2-7, with 8 bases lining up with TRBD2. Unmatched junction bases numbered 3, after V lost 5 bases and J lost 0 bases. Germline CDR1 and CDR2: SEHNR and FQNEAQ (reference sequence). The CDR3 length is 14 residues. CDR3 sequence: CASSPGTSSYEQYF. The CDR3 DNA reads as TGTGCCAGCAGCCCCGGGACTAGCTCCTACGAGCAGTACTTC.

The CDR3 DNA reads TGTGCCTGGAGTCCCCAACAGGGGGTTGGGGAAAAACTGTTTTTT. Translated: CAWSPQQGVGEKLFF. The chain carries TRBV30 and TRBJ1-4; TRBD1 aligns across 8 bases. V lost 2 bases to trimming and J lost 8 bases; unmatched junction nucleotides: 10. In germline, CDR1 is GTSNPN, CDR2 SVGIG (reference sequence). The CDR3 is 15 amino acids.

V is TRBV5-6 and J is TRBJ2-3, with 8 positions matching TRBD2. Trimming at V came to 4 bases and at J to 4 bases, leaving 11 bases not matched to a gene. CDR3 size: 16 residues. The germline CDR1 and CDR2 sequences are SGHDT and YYEEEE. CDR3 coding DNA: TGTGCCAGCAGCCCAGCGGGACTAGGAAGGCCAGATACGCAGTATTTT. Its protein product is CASSPAGLGRPDTQYF.

The chain carries TRBV30 and TRBJ2-7, with 9 bases lining up with TRBD1. The CDR3 runs to 13 residues. J was trimmed by 7 bases and V by 4 bases; bases with no gene match: 8. The germline V gene has CDR1 GTSNPN and CDR2 SVGIG (reference sequence). CDR3 nucleotides: TGTGCCTGGACGGGACAGGGATTGAGGGAGCAGTACTTC. Encoded protein: CAWTGQGLREQYF.

This clone was seen a few times. The chain combines TRBV12-3 or TRBV12-4 with TRBJ1-6, with D perhaps TRBD1 (5 bases). The CDR3 consists of 13 residues. Trimming pared 3 bases from V and 10 bases from J, leaving 10 bases between. In DNA, the CDR3 is TGTGCCAGCAGTTTTTCGGGGGTATCACCCCTCCACTTT. Amino acids: CASSFSGVSPLHF.

The chain is built from TRBV5-4 and TRBJ2-3, with 7 bases that match TRBD1. V gave up 3 bases and J gave up 6 bases; unmatched junction bases: 7. The germline V gene has CDR1 SGHNT and CDR2 YYREEE (reference sequence). The CDR3 extends over 14 amino acids. CDR3 nucleotide sequence: TGTGCCAGCAGCTCCGACAGGGTGCAGGATACGCAGTATTTT. It is translated as CASSSDRVQDTQYF.

This clone turned up a few times. Germline and junction disagree at one end, which may indicate a read error. The V call is TRBV7-7, the J call TRBJ2-5; TRBD2 matches 7 bases. Germline CDR1 and CDR2: SSHAT and FNYEAQ (reference sequence). CDR3 size: 15 residues. CDR3 residues: CASSSSPTSRETQYF. CDR3 DNA: TGTGCTAGCAGCTCGTCCCCGACTAGCCGGGAGACCCAGTACTTC.

V and J are TRBV2 and TRBJ2-1; possible D gene TRBD2, 5 bases. Trimming pared 11 bases from V and 4 bases from J, leaving 9 bases between. Per germline, CDR1 SNHLY and CDR2 FYNNEI. The length of the CDR3 is 11 residues. The CDR3 nucleotides read TGTGCCTCAGGACTTTACAATGAGCAGTTCTTC. It codes for CASGLYNEQFF.

The V gene is TRBV28, the J gene TRBJ1-4; 9 bases match TRBD1. J lost 2 bases, V lost 8 bases, and 3 bases had no gene match. Germline values: CDR1 MDHEN, CDR2 SYDVKM. This CDR3 region has 14 residues. CDR3 DNA sequence: TGTGCCAGCTCGGACAGGGGCACTAATGAAAAACTGTTTTTT. Protein: CASSDRGTNEKLFF.

The gene calls are TRBV5-8 and TRBJ1-6; D gene unclear. Germline lookup yields CDR1 SGHTS and CDR2 YDEGEE. With 2 bases removed from V and 6 bases from J, the gap between germline ends came to 6 bases. The CDR3 extends over 13 amino acids. CDR3: CASSLRSNSPLHF. In nucleotides, the CDR3 is TGTGCCAGCAGCTTACGGAGTAATTCACCCCTCCACTTT.

The chain is built from TRBV28 and TRBJ1-4, with 7 bases lining up with TRBD1. Germline CDR1 reads MDHEN; CDR2 reads SYDVKM. The trim removed 6 bases at V and 7 bases at J, leaving 8 bases unmatched. CDR3 length: 14 residues. CDR3 region: CASRKTGMVEKLFF. The CDR3 nucleotides are TGTGCCAGCAGGAAGACAGGGATGGTTGAAAAACTGTTTTTT. The whole variable domain, filled in from reference TRBV28 and TRBJ1-4, reads DVKVTQSSRYLVKRTGEKVFLECVQDMDHENMFWYRQDPGLGLRLIYFSYDVKMKEKGDIPEGYSVSREKKERFSLILESASTNQTSMYLCASRKTGMVEKLFFGSGTQLSVL.

The chain couples TRBV3-1 (or the pseudogene TRBV3-2) to TRBJ1-2; 7 positions match TRBD1. The CDR3 is 15 residues long. After removal of 6 bases from V and 1 base from J, the junction contained 8 bases not matched to a gene. From germline, CDR1 is LGHDT and CDR2 YNNKEL (reference sequence). The CDR3 DNA is TGTGCCAGCAGACCCCAGGGGGAACTTAACTATGGCTACACCTTC. Encoded protein: CASRPQGELNYGYTF.

The chain joins TRBV29-1 to TRBJ2-3; the match to TRBD2 covers 7 bases. The CDR3 is 13 amino acids. The V and J ends lost 8 bases and 0 bases, in that order; junction bases with no gene match: 5. Germline V lookup: CDR1 SQVTM, CDR2 ANQGSEA. CDR3 amino acids: CSIPAGSTDTQYF. The DNA for the CDR3 is TGCAGCATACCAGCGGGGAGCACAGATACGCAGTATTTT.

The chain carries TRBV19 and TRBJ1-4, with a possible D match to TRBD1 (6 bases). The germline V gene encodes CDR1 LNHDA and CDR2 SQIVND (reference sequence). With 7 bases removed from V and 7 bases from J, the gap between germline ends came to 13 bases. This CDR3 is 13 amino acids long. The CDR3 region is CASTIRRGEKLFF. The CDR3 DNA sequence: TGTGCCAGTACCATACGCAGGGGTGAAAAACTGTTTTTT.

The V and J genes are TRBV25-1 and TRBJ1-6; D call uncertain. CDR1 is MGHDK and CDR2 is SYGVNS in the germline V gene. The V end lost 8 bases, the J end lost 14 bases, and 22 bases lay between the germline ends. The length of the CDR3 is 14 residues. The chain's CDR3 is CASLEVAHPWSLHF. In nucleotides, the CDR3 is TGTGCCAGCCTCGAGGTGGCCCACCCATGGTCCCTCCACTTT.

This clone was recorded once. The chain recombines TRBV6-5 with TRBJ1-2; TRBD1 is a possible D gene (6 bases). The germline V and J ends were trimmed by 7 bases and 4 bases, with 19 bases remaining between them. The CDR3 consists of 15 residues. Germline V gene sequence: CDR1 MNHEY, CDR2 SVGAGI. The CDR3 coding sequence is TGTGCCAGCATCCCTGGGGGGGCTTCGGGCTATGGCTACACCTTC. Translation: CASIPGGASGYGYTF.

The chain has TRBV7-2 and TRBJ2-3; the match to TRBD2 covers 9 bases. The CDR3 has 16 residues. Germline-derived CDR1 and CDR2 are SGHTA and FQGNSA. V lost 5 bases, J lost 1 base, and 7 bases stayed unmatched. The chain's CDR3 is CASSPPPSGGTDTQYF. In nucleotides, the CDR3 is TGTGCCAGCAGCCCCCCCCCTAGCGGGGGCACAGATACGCAGTATTTT.

This chain joins TRBV28 and TRBJ1-5; D call uncertain. The CDR3 has 12 amino acids. The ends were cut back, 10 bases at V and 1 base at J, with 8 bases in the middle. The germline V gene has CDR1 MDHEN and CDR2 SYDVKM. CDR3 sequence (DNA): TGTGCCACCCGGGGAAGCAATCAGCCCCAGCATTTT. Encoded protein: CATRGSNQPQHF.